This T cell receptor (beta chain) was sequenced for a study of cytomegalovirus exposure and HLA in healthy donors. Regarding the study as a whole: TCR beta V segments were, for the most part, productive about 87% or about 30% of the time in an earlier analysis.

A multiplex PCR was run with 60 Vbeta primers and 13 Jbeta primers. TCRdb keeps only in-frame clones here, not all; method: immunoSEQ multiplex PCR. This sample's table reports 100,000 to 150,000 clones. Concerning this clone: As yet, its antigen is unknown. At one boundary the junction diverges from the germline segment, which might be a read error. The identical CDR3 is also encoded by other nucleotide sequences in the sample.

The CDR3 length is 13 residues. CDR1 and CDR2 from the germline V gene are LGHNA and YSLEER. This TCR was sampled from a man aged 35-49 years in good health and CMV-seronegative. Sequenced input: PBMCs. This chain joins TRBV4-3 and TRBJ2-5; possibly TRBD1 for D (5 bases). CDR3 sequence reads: CASSQSREETQYF. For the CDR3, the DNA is TGCGCCAGCAGCCAATCCAGGGAAGAGACTCAGTACTTC.